One sample yielded the 24 T cell receptor beta chains listed below, sequenced in a study of cytomegalovirus exposure and HLA in healthy donors. Measured with immunoSEQ multiplex PCR; TCRdb has only the in-frame clones, and not every one. The sample yields 200,000 to 300,000 clones, around 88% seen once. The specimen sequenced was PBMCs. All receptors come from a woman in her thirties in good health and CMV-seropositive.

J is TRBJ2-7 and V is TRBV5-1, with a possible D match to TRBD1 (7 bases). Trimming shortened V by 3 bases and J by 6 bases, and 19 bases separated the two germline ends. The CDR3 sequence is 15 residues long. The germline gives CDR1 SGHRS, CDR2 YFSETQ. The CDR3 nucleotides read TGCGCCAGCAGCTCGGCGGGGACAGCACTCGTCGAGCAGTACTTC. Protein sequence: CASSSAGTALVEQYF.

The CDR3 nucleotides are TGCGCCAGCAGCAAAGACCCGGGACTAGGGACTACCAATGAGCAGTTCTTC. Protein: CASSKDPGLGTTNEQFF. The chain has TRBV5-1 and TRBJ2-1, with 8 bases aligning to TRBD2. V dropped 4 bases and J dropped 6; count of bases not matched to a gene: 15. Germline CDR1 reads SGHRS; CDR2 reads YFSETQ. The CDR3 runs 17 residues.

The gene calls are TRBV5-6 and TRBJ2-4; TRBD1 agrees at 12 bases. The CDR3 is 17 residues long. CDR1 SGHDT and CDR2 YYEEEE come from the germline V gene. Unmatched junction bases numbered 11, after V lost 3 bases and J lost 7 bases. CDR3 in DNA: TGTGCCAGCAGCTGGGGCGGGACAGGGGGCTCGGTGAACATTCAGTACTTC. It codes for CASSWGGTGGSVNIQYF.

The rearrangement joins TRBV6-5 to TRBJ1-2, with 9 bases lining up with TRBD1. The V and J ends lost 0 bases and 2 bases, in that order; junction bases with no gene match: 1. CDR1 is MNHEY, CDR2 SVGAGI, per germline. CDR3 size: 15 residues. The CDR3 sequence is CASSYSTGGNYGYTF. The CDR3 DNA reads as TGTGCCAGCAGTTACTCGACAGGGGGGAACTATGGCTACACCTTC.

This clone was found a few times. The sample contains more than one DNA sequence encoding this CDR3. V usage is TRBV10-1 and J usage is TRBJ1-5; D gene uncertain. The length of the CDR3 is 13 residues. V gave up 2 bases and J gave up 2 bases, with 4 bases separating them. Looked up from germline, CDR1 is WNHNN and CDR2 is SYGVQD (reference sequence). The DNA of the CDR3 is TGCGCCAGCAGTGAGACAGGCAATCAGCCCCAGCATTTT. Translating it yields CASSETGNQPQHF.

V and J are TRBV5-1 and TRBJ1-2; 12 positions match TRBD1. Germline V lookup: CDR1 SGHRS, CDR2 YFSETQ. The CDR3 is 16 amino acids. V dropped 3 bases and J dropped 4; count of bases not matched to a gene: 7. CDR3 in amino acids: CASSYRRDRGLYGYTF. The CDR3 region has the DNA TGCGCCAGCAGCTACCGCCGGGACAGGGGGCTCTATGGCTACACCTTC.

The V gene is TRBV7-9, the J gene TRBJ1-4, with 9 bases lining up with TRBD1. This CDR3 comprises 14 residues. The germline CDR1 and CDR2 sequences are SEHNR and FQNEAQ (reference sequence). V was clipped by 3 bases and J by 8 bases; unmatched bases: 4. The CDR3 region is CASSLGQGYEKLFF. The CDR3 DNA reads TGTGCCAGCAGCTTGGGACAGGGTTACGAAAAACTGTTTTTT.

The chain employs TRBV5-4 and TRBJ2-1, with 11 nucleotides matching TRBD2. Looked up from germline, CDR1 is SGHNT and CDR2 is YYREEE (reference sequence). V gave up 4 bases and J gave up 6 bases; unmatched junction bases: 9. The CDR3 spans 16 residues. The CDR3 nucleotides are TGTGCCAGCAGCACCTTAGCGGGAGGGCCGATCAATGAGCAGTTCTTC. It yields the protein CASSTLAGGPINEQFF.

This clone has just one count. The chain has TRBV2 and TRBJ1-5, with D maybe TRBD1 (5 bases). Germline V gene lookup returns CDR1 SNHLY and CDR2 FYNNEI. V was cut by 1 base and J by 2 bases, with 12 bases left in between. The CDR3 totals 16 residues. In DNA form, the CDR3 reads TGTGCCAGCAGTGAAGGGAGCAGGGTGGGCAATCAGCCCCAGCATTTT. It translates to CASSEGSRVGNQPQHF.

This chain's CDR3 is CASRSAGKSYNEQFF. DNA of the CDR3: TGTGCCAGCAGGTCGGCAGGGAAATCCTACAATGAGCAGTTCTTC. This chain joins TRBV27 and TRBJ2-1; tentatively, D is TRBD1 (5 bases). CDR1 MNHEY and CDR2 SMNVEV come from the germline V gene (reference sequence). This CDR3 has 15 amino acids. V lost 6 bases and J lost 1, with 13 bases in between.

V gene TRBV30 combines with J gene TRBJ1-1, with D possibly being TRBD1 (5 bases). Germline lookup yields CDR1 GTSNPN and CDR2 SVGIG (reference sequence). Trimming pared 7 bases from V and 1 base from J, leaving 13 bases between. The CDR3 runs 13 residues. CDR3 sequence: CAYDATGNTEAFF. The CDR3 nucleotides read TGTGCCTACGACGCAACAGGGAACACTGAAGCTTTCTTT.

A single count supports this clone. The CDR3 DNA reads TGTGCCAGCAGTTTACCGGGAACTGGAAACACCATATATTTT. As protein: CASSLPGTGNTIYF. This sequence joins TRBV25-1 and TRBJ1-3; D gene uncertain. The germline V gene has CDR1 MGHDK and CDR2 SYGVNS. The CDR3 runs 14 residues. V lost 5 bases and J 2 bases, leaving 10 bases between the germline ends.

The rearrangement uses TRBV6-5 and TRBJ1-3; 7 nucleotides align to TRBD1. CDR3 length: 13 amino acids. Germline V gene lookup returns CDR1 MNHEY and CDR2 SVGAGI. V was clipped by 8 bases and J by 4 bases; unmatched bases: 5. The chain's CDR3 is CASATGEGNTIYF. The CDR3 nucleotides read TGTGCCAGCGCAACAGGGGAAGGAAACACCATATATTTT.

The chain has TRBV5-4 and TRBJ2-1; the D gene is possibly TRBD1 (6 bases). Germline V gene sequence: CDR1 SGHNT, CDR2 YYREEE (reference sequence). V was shortened by 0 bases and J by 4 bases, with 11 bases between the two germline ends. This CDR3 is 15 amino acids long. CDR3 amino acids: CASSLGQEKYNEQFF. DNA for the CDR3: TGTGCCAGCAGCTTGGGACAGGAAAAATACAATGAGCAGTTCTTC.

V is TRBV30 and J is TRBJ1-3; no clear D gene. Germline-derived CDR1 and CDR2 are GTSNPN and SVGIG (reference sequence). V was pared by 4 bases and J by 0 bases, with 4 bases between. This CDR3 is 12 amino acids long. The CDR3 DNA reads TGTGCCTGGATCCACTCTGGAAACACCATATATTTT. Its protein is CAWIHSGNTIYF.

This chain joins TRBV19 and TRBJ1-1, with D hard to call. CDR3 size: 12 residues. V gave up 6 bases and J gave up 7 bases, with 12 bases separating them. Germline V gene sequence: CDR1 LNHDA, CDR2 SQIVND (reference sequence). The CDR3 reads CASRTTLYEAFF. In DNA, the CDR3 is TGTGCCAGTAGGACAACTCTTTATGAAGCTTTCTTT. Combining the CDR3 with reference TRBV19 and TRBJ1-1 gives the whole variable domain DGGITQSPKYLFRKEGQNVTLSCEQNLNHDAMYWYRQDPGQGLRLIYYSQIVNDFQKGDIAEGYSVSREKKESFPLTVTSAQKNPTAFYLCASRTTLYEAFFGQGTRLTVV.

This clone has a handful of counts. In DNA form, the CDR3 reads TGTGCCAGCAGTTCCCACCCGCCCGGGACTCGGAAAGGCTACACCTTC. Protein: CASSSHPPGTRKGYTF. This chain connects TRBV28 to TRBJ1-2; D perhaps matches TRBD1 (5 bases). Germline assignment: CDR1 MDHEN and CDR2 SYDVKM. This CDR3 spans 16 amino acids. Trimming pared 4 bases from V and 8 bases from J, leaving 23 bases between.

The rearrangement links TRBV27 to TRBJ2-1, with D possibly being TRBD1 (5 bases). The CDR3 runs 18 residues. In germline, CDR1 is MNHEY, CDR2 SMNVEV (reference sequence). V gave up 1 base and J gave up 7 bases, with 23 bases separating them. Written as DNA, the CDR3 is TGTGCCAGCAGTTTATTTTCAGGGTTCGGATCTGACGGTAATGAGCAGTTCTTC. The encoded protein is CASSLFSGFGSDGNEQFF.

The chain carries TRBV5-1 and TRBJ1-2; D is possibly TRBD1 (5 bases). The ends were cut back, 3 bases at V and 4 bases at J, with 16 bases in the middle. Germline V lookup: CDR1 SGHRS, CDR2 YFSETQ. CDR3 length equals 15 residues. The CDR3 nucleotides are TGCGCCAGCAGCTCCACCCTCGGCAGGGCCTATGGCTACACCTTC. Its protein product is CASSSTLGRAYGYTF.

The chain couples TRBV6-6 to TRBJ1-5; 8 bases map to TRBD1. Germline assignment: CDR1 MNHNY and CDR2 SVGAGI (reference sequence). V dropped 9 bases and J dropped 10; count of bases not matched to a gene: 8. The CDR3 length is 12 residues. The CDR3 here is CASGQGLYPQHF. The CDR3 bases are TGTGCCAGTGGACAGGGTTTATATCCCCAGCATTTT.

The V gene is TRBV10-1, the J gene TRBJ2-1; D gene ambiguous. V lost 6 bases and J lost 6, with 15 bases in between. Germline CDR1 WNHNN, CDR2 SYGVQD (reference sequence). CDR3 length: 14 residues. CDR3: CASRSPYVCNEQFF. The CDR3 region has the DNA TGCGCCAGCAGGAGCCCTTATGTGTGCAATGAGCAGTTCTTC.

The chain joins TRBV7-9 to TRBJ1-5; TRBD1 aligns across 9 bases. The germline V gene has CDR1 SEHNR and CDR2 FQNEAQ (reference sequence). The CDR3 consists of 14 residues. V lost 1 base, J lost 6 bases, and 1 base stayed unmatched. The CDR3 sequence: CASSLGQGGQPQHF. The CDR3 DNA reads TGTGCCAGCAGCTTAGGACAGGGGGGTCAGCCCCAGCATTTT.

The J gene is TRBJ2-2, the V gene TRBV19, with 8 bases identical to TRBD2. The ends lost 7 bases at V and 6 bases at J; junction bases unmatched: 7. The CDR3 covers 14 residues. CDR1 is LNHDA, CDR2 SQIVND, per germline (reference sequence). CDR3 in amino acids: CASKSSGGAGELFF. Here the CDR3 DNA reads TGTGCCAGTAAAAGCTCGGGGGGGGCCGGGGAGCTGTTTTTT.

The gene calls are TRBV7-2 and TRBJ2-5; 9 nucleotides align to TRBD2. Germline V CDR1 and CDR2: SGHTA, FQGNSA. The CDR3 covers 14 residues. After removal of 5 bases from V and 4 bases from J, the junction contained 5 bases not matched to a gene. The DNA of the CDR3 is TGTGCCAGCAGCCCGGAGACTAGCGGAGAGACCCAGTACTTC. Amino acid sequence: CASSPETSGETQYF.